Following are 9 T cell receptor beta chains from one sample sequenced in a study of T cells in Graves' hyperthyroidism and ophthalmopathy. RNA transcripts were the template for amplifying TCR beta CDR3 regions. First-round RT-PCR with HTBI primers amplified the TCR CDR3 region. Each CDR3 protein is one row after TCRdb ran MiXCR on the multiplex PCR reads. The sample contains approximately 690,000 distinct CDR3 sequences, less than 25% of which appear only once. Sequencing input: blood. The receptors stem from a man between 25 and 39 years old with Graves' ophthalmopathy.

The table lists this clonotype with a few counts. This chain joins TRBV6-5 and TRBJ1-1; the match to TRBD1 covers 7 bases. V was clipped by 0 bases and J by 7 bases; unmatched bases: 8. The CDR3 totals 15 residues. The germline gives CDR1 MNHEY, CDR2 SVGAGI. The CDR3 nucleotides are TGTGCCAGCAGTTACTCGGTCGGGACAGCCTTTGAAGCTTTCTTT. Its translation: CASSYSVGTAFEAFF.

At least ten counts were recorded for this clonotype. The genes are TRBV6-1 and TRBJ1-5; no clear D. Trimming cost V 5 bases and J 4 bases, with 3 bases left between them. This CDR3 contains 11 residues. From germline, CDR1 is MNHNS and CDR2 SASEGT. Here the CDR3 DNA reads TGTGCCAGCAGTAATAATCAGCCCCAGCATTTT. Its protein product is CASSNNQPQHF.

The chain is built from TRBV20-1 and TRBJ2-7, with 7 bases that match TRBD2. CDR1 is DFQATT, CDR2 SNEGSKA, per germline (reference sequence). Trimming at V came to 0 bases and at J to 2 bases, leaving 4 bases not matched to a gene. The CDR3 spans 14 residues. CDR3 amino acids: CSAREDGGTYEQYF. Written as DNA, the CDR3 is TGCAGTGCTAGAGAGGACGGGGGGACCTACGAGCAGTACTTC.

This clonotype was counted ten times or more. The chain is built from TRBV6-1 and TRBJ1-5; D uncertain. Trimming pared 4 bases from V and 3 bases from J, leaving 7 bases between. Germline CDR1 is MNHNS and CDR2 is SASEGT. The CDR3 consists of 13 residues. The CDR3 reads CASSVEHNQPQHF. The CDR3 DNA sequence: TGTGCCAGCAGTGTGGAACACAATCAGCCCCAGCATTTT.

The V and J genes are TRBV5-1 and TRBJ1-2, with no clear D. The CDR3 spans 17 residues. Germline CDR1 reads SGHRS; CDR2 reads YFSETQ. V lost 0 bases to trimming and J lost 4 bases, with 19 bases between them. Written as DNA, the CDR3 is TGCGCCAGCAGCTTGGAGGGTGAGGGCCCGCCGGCCTATGGCTACACCTTC. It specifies CASSLEGEGPPAYGYTF.

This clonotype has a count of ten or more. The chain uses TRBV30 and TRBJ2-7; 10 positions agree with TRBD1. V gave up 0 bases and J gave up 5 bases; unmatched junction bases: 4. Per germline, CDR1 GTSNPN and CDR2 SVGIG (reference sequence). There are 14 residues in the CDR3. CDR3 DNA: TGTGCCTGGAGTGTGGACAGGGGGTCCCACGAGCAGTACTTC. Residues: CAWSVDRGSHEQYF. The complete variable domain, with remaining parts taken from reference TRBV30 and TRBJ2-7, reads SQTIHQWPATLVQPVGSPLSLECTVEGTSNPNLYWYRQAAGRGLQLLFYSVGIGQISSEVPQNLSASRPQDRQFILSSKKLLLSDSGFYLCAWSVDRGSHEQYFGPGTRLTVT.

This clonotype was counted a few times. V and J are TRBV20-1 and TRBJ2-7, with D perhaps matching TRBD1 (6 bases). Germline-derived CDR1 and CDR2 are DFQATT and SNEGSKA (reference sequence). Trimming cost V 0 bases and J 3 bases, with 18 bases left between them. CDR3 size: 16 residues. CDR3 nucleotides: TGCAGTGCTAGAGATATTGCGACAGGTCGCCACTACGAGCAGTACTTC. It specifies CSARDIATGRHYEQYF.

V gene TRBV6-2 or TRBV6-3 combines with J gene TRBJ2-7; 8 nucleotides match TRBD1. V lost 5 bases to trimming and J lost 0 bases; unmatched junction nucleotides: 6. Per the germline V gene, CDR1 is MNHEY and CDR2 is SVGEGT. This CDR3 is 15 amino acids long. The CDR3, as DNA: TGTGCCAGCAGTCCCGGGACAGGAATCTCCTACGAGCAGTACTTC. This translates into CASSPGTGISYEQYF.

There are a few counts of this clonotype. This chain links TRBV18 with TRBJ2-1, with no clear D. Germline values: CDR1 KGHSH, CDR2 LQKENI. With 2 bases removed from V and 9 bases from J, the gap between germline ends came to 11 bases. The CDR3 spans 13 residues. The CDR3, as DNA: TGTGCCAGCTCACCAATAGGCCGCGGTGAGCAGTTCTTC. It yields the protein CASSPIGRGEQFF. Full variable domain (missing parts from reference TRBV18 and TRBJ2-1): NAGVMQNPRHLVRRRGQEARLRCSPMKGHSHVYWYRQLPEEGLKFMVYLQKENIIDESGMPKERFSAEFPKEGPSILRIQQVVRGDSAAYFCASSPIGRGEQFFGPGTRLTVL.